The 30 T cell receptor beta chains presented below share a single source sample, sequenced in a study of CD8+ T cells in alopecia areata. TCR sequencing used cDNA made by reverse transcription of extracted RNA. Only in-frame clones appear in the TCRdb table, and some are missing; sequencing was by immunoSEQ multiplex PCR. The data show around 35,000 clones, approximately 60% seen once. Sequenced: NKG2D-high CD8+ T cells sorted from blood. The receptors shown here come from a human donor with alopecia areata.

A few counts support this clone. The V gene is TRBV9, the J gene TRBJ1-5; TRBD1 agrees at 8 bases. The V gene's germline CDR1 is SGDLS and CDR2 YYNGEE. The V segment lost 1 base and the J segment 4 bases; nucleotides outside the gene matches: 4. CDR3 length equals 15 residues. The CDR3 here is CASSVSGTGNQPQHF. The CDR3 nucleotides read TGTGCCAGCAGCGTATCGGGGACAGGTAATCAGCCCCAGCATTTT.

The chain combines TRBV27 with TRBJ2-1; D not certain. CDR1 MNHEY and CDR2 SMNVEV come from the germline V gene (reference sequence). CDR3 length equals 12 residues. Trimming removed 5 bases from V and 8 bases from J, with 10 bases in between. CDR3 in DNA: TGTGCCAGCAGTCCGTCGGCTTATGAGCAGTTCTTC. This translates into CASSPSAYEQFF.

On this clone: This sample includes further DNA sequences coding for the same CDR3. This chain joins TRBV4-2 and TRBJ2-5; 9 positions match TRBD2. This CDR3 contains 16 residues. The J segment lost 5 bases and the V segment lost 5 bases, leaving 12 bases of the junction unmatched. Germline V gives CDR1 LGHNA, CDR2 YNFKEQ. CDR3 DNA sequence: TGTGCCAGCAGCTCTCCTCCAGCGGGGGGCCCTGAGACCCAGTACTTC. Translating gives CASSSPPAGGPETQYF.

CDR3 sequence: CATSTGDYEQYF. CDR3 nucleotide sequence: TGTGCCACAAGCACAGGAGACTACGAGCAGTACTTC. The chain links TRBV19 to TRBJ2-7, with D tentatively TRBD1 (5 bases). Germline V gene data show CDR1 as LNHDA and CDR2 as SQIVND (reference sequence). V lost 10 bases and J lost 3, with 13 bases in between. The CDR3 runs to 12 residues.

The V call is TRBV9, the J call TRBJ1-1; D ambiguous. Germline V gene sequence: CDR1 SGDLS, CDR2 YYNGEE. The CDR3 length is 12 residues. Trimming took 2 bases from V and 7 from J, leaving 9 bases between them. The CDR3 DNA sequence: TGTGCCAGCAGCGTGAGCGACGGTGAAGCTTTCTTT. Protein: CASSVSDGEAFF.

The J gene is TRBJ2-2, the V gene TRBV7-3; D unresolved. V lost 1 base and J 7 bases, leaving 7 bases between the germline ends. Per the germline V gene, CDR1 is SGHTA and CDR2 is FQGTGA. The CDR3 has 13 residues. CDR3 amino acids: CASSLKLDGELFF. The CDR3 DNA is TGTGCCAGCAGCTTAAAACTGGACGGGGAGCTGTTTTTT. Using reference TRBV7-3 and TRBJ2-2 for the parts outside the CDR3, the full variable domain is GAGVSQTPSNKVTEKGKYVELRCDPISGHTALYWYRQSLGQGPEFLIYFQGTGAADDSGLPNDRFFAVRPEGSVSTLKIQRTERGDSAVYLCASSLKLDGELFFGEGSRLTVL.

The V call is TRBV4-3, the J call TRBJ2-7; possible D gene TRBD2, 6 bases. The germline V and J ends were trimmed by 4 bases and 7 bases, with 14 bases remaining between them. CDR3 length: 13 amino acids. The germline V gene encodes CDR1 LGHNA and CDR2 YSLEER. DNA of the CDR3: TGCGCCAGCAGCCTAAAACCCGGGGGAGAGCAGTACTTC. Its translation is CASSLKPGGEQYF.

The chain has TRBV9 and TRBJ2-3, with a weak D call TRBD2 (5 bases). Trimming cost V 4 bases and J 7 bases, with 7 bases left between them. The CDR3 consists of 11 residues. Germline loops: CDR1 SGDLS, CDR2 YYNGEE. CDR3 protein: CASSRGNTQYF. CDR3 DNA sequence: TGTGCCAGCAGCCGGGGAAATACGCAGTATTTT.

This clone showed up just a few times. The chain carries TRBV29-1 and TRBJ1-1; D is perhaps TRBD1 (5 bases). Germline CDR1 reads SQVTM; CDR2 reads ANQGSEA. CDR3 size: 11 residues. The CDR3 spells CIGGEGTEAFF. For the CDR3, the DNA is TGCATCGGGGGGGAGGGCACTGAAGCTTTCTTT.

The V and J genes are TRBV28 and TRBJ2-7; 7 bases fit TRBD1. The CDR3 spans 13 residues. The V gene's germline CDR1 is MDHEN and CDR2 SYDVKM. V lost 4 bases, J lost 6 bases, and 6 bases stayed unmatched. CDR3 nucleotides: TGTGCCAGCAGTTACGGGACAGAGGGCGAGCAGTACTTC. Encoded protein: CASSYGTEGEQYF.

The rearrangement uses TRBV2 and TRBJ2-7; no firm D call. Trimming pared 1 base from V and 4 bases from J, leaving 11 bases between. This CDR3 has 14 residues. Germline CDR1 reads SNHLY; CDR2 reads FYNNEI. The DNA of the CDR3 is TGTGCCAGCAGTGAAGGCCCTACTCCGTACGAGCAGTACTTC. Protein sequence: CASSEGPTPYEQYF.

This CDR3 reads CASSLVVKETQYF. CDR3 bases: TGTGCCAGCAGCTTAGTGGTGAAGGAGACCCAGTACTTC. The chain joins TRBV7-6 to TRBJ2-5; D is unresolved. There are 13 residues in the CDR3. The V gene lost 1 base and the J gene lost 5 bases, with 8 bases spanning the gap. Germline V gene lookup returns CDR1 SGHVS and CDR2 FNYEAQ. The full variable domain, rest sourced from reference TRBV7-6 and TRBJ2-5, is GAGVSQSPRYKVTKRGQDVALRCDPISGHVSLYWYRQALGQGPEFLTYFNYEAQQDKSGLPNDRFSAERPEGSISTLTIQRTEQRDSAMYRCASSLVVKETQYFGPGTRLLVL.

V gene TRBV27 combines with J gene TRBJ2-7; D is perhaps TRBD1 or TRBD2 (5 bases each). Between the trimmed V and J ends, which lost 2 bases and 1 base, there was a span of 21 bases. Germline loops: CDR1 MNHEY, CDR2 SMNVEV (reference sequence). The CDR3 runs to 18 residues. This chain's CDR3 is CASSLKPPGRTISYEQYF. CDR3 nucleotide sequence: TGTGCCAGCAGTTTAAAGCCACCGGGACGGACAATTTCCTACGAGCAGTACTTC.

The chain recombines TRBV10-3 with TRBJ2-1, with D perhaps TRBD2 (6 bases). Germline loops: CDR1 ENHRY, CDR2 SYGVKD. The CDR3 is made up of 12 amino acids. V was trimmed by 8 bases and J by 6 bases, leaving 11 bases between them. CDR3 sequence: CAIGAGSNEQFF. As DNA, the CDR3 is TGTGCCATCGGGGCGGGGAGCAATGAGCAGTTCTTC.

The chain has TRBV7-3 and TRBJ2-7; D perhaps matches TRBD2 (6 bases). Between the trimmed V and J ends, which lost 2 bases and 2 bases, there was a span of 7 bases. Germline V lookup: CDR1 SGHTA, CDR2 FQGTGA. The CDR3 contains 13 residues. In nucleotides, the CDR3 is TGTGCCAGCAGCTTAGGCGGGACCTACGAGCAGTACTTC. This encodes CASSLGGTYEQYF.

The V gene is TRBV7-3, the J gene TRBJ1-2, with D maybe TRBD1 (5 bases). The CDR3 has 13 amino acids. Germline CDR1 is SGHTA and CDR2 is FQGTGA. Trimming removed 2 bases at V and 3 bases at J, with 7 bases between. This CDR3 reads CASSLARDYGYTF. The DNA for the CDR3 is TGTGCCAGCAGCTTAGCCAGGGACTATGGCTACACCTTC.

In this sample, this clone turned up a few times. The chain has TRBV10-3 and TRBJ2-3; D is possibly TRBD2 (7 bases). CDR1 and CDR2 from the germline V gene are ENHRY and SYGVKD. V was clipped by 4 bases and J by 2 bases, with 19 bases between them. This CDR3 spans 17 amino acids. Here the CDR3 DNA reads TGTGCCATCAGTGCCCTAGCGAAGGGGGGGATCACAGATACGCAGTATTTT. Translated: CAISALAKGGITDTQYF.

This chain connects TRBV7-9 to TRBJ2-5, with a tentative D call TRBD2 (5 bases). This CDR3 spans 16 amino acids. V lost 0 bases to trimming and J lost 3 bases, with 14 bases between them. Germline lookup yields CDR1 SEHNR and CDR2 FQNEAQ (reference sequence). CDR3 amino acids: CASSLARTGLEETQYF. The CDR3 DNA reads as TGTGCCAGCAGCTTAGCGCGGACTGGCCTCGAAGAGACCCAGTACTTC.

The chain recombines TRBV4-3 with TRBJ2-3; TRBD2 agrees at 7 bases. J gave up 2 bases and V 6 bases, and 17 bases lay outside the gene matches. Germline-derived CDR1 and CDR2 are LGHNA and YSLEER. This CDR3 region has 18 residues. CDR3 coding DNA: TGCGCCAGCAGGGGGAGGCACCGCTCGGGAGGCCCCACAGATACGCAGTATTTT. Amino acid sequence: CASRGRHRSGGPTDTQYF.

The chain combines TRBV7-8 with TRBJ1-2; D call uncertain. The CDR3 runs 15 residues. Trimming pared 5 bases from V and 2 bases from J, leaving 15 bases between. The germline V gene encodes CDR1 SGHVS and CDR2 FQNEAQ. The CDR3 bases are TGTGCCAGCAGCGTAGGGCCGGGGTCGAACTATGGCTACACCTTC. Translated: CASSVGPGSNYGYTF.

V and J are TRBV6-1 and TRBJ1-1; D not certain. CDR3 size: 14 residues. Germline assignment: CDR1 MNHNS and CDR2 SASEGT. V was clipped by 0 bases and J by 1 base, with 6 bases between them. This CDR3 reads CASSEAGGNTEAFF. For the CDR3, the DNA is TGTGCCAGCAGTGAAGCAGGCGGGAACACTGAAGCTTTCTTT.

The chain has TRBV29-1 and TRBJ1-2; a possible D gene is TRBD1 (6 bases). The CDR3 has 15 amino acids. V was clipped by 3 bases and J by 3 bases, with 17 bases between them. Germline loops: CDR1 SQVTM, CDR2 ANQGSEA. The chain's CDR3 is CSVDAVSRGDYGYTF. The CDR3 DNA is TGCAGCGTTGACGCCGTATCGAGGGGGGACTATGGCTACACCTTC.

This clone was recorded a few times. The chain is built from TRBV19 and TRBJ1-5; no firm D call. The ends were cut back, 6 bases at V and 2 bases at J, with 11 bases in the middle. Germline V lookup: CDR1 LNHDA, CDR2 SQIVND (reference sequence). CDR3 length: 14 residues. Written as DNA, the CDR3 is TGTGCCAGTAGGGTCGGAAGTGGCAATCAGCCCCAGCATTTT. This sequence encodes CASRVGSGNQPQHF.

The J gene is TRBJ2-7, the V gene TRBV9; D is possibly TRBD1 (6 bases). The CDR3 length is 14 residues. Germline-derived CDR1 and CDR2 are SGDLS and YYNGEE. V was clipped by 4 bases and J by 6 bases, with 17 bases between them. The CDR3 here is CASSPTGIGGEQYF. The CDR3 DNA follows: TGTGCCAGCAGCCCAACAGGGATAGGAGGCGAGCAGTACTTC.

The chain couples TRBV29-1 to TRBJ2-7; D is undetermined. Germline assignment: CDR1 SQVTM and CDR2 ANQGSEA. The CDR3 is 11 residues long. V dropped 6 bases and J dropped 3 bases, with 9 bases sitting between them. CDR3 nucleotides: TGCAGCGTCGCGGCCGGCTACGAGCAGTACTTC. It encodes CSVAAGYEQYF.

The chain employs TRBV19 and TRBJ2-7; D might be TRBD2 (5 bases). V was trimmed by 3 bases and J by 5 bases, leaving 11 bases between them. The CDR3 is made up of 13 amino acids. Germline CDR1 LNHDA, CDR2 SQIVND (reference sequence). CDR3 nucleotide sequence: TGTGCCAGTAGTATCCTCGGGGTCGACGAGCAGTACTTC. Translated, it gives CASSILGVDEQYF.

This chain links TRBV14 with TRBJ1-2; possible D gene TRBD1, 6 bases. This CDR3 contains 14 residues. The V end lost 3 bases, the J end lost 2 bases, and 10 bases lay between the germline ends. Germline CDR1 is SGHDN and CDR2 is FVKESK. This CDR3 reads CASSQTGKNYGYTF. The CDR3 coding sequence is TGTGCCAGCAGCCAGACAGGAAAAAACTATGGCTACACCTTC. The full variable domain, its missing parts supplied by reference TRBV14 and TRBJ1-2, is EAGVTQFPSHSVIEKGQTVTLRCDPISGHDNLYWYRRVMGKEIKFLLHFVKESKQDESGMPNNRFLAERTGGTYSTLKVQPAELEDSGVYFCASSQTGKNYGYTFGSGTRLTVV.

The CDR3 loop reads CASSLEGGSNNEQFF. In DNA form, the CDR3 reads TGTGCCAGCAGCTTGGAGGGAGGGTCTAACAATGAGCAGTTCTTC. The J gene is TRBJ2-1, the V gene TRBV5-5, with 7 bases lining up with TRBD2. Germline V lookup: CDR1 SGHKS, CDR2 YYEKEE (reference sequence). The ends lost 0 bases at V and 5 bases at J; junction bases unmatched: 5. The CDR3 has 15 amino acids.

The chain employs TRBV5-4 and TRBJ2-7, with a weak D call TRBD1 (6 bases). V was clipped by 4 bases and J by 6 bases, with 20 bases between them. The CDR3 is made up of 15 amino acids. Germline values: CDR1 SGHNT, CDR2 YYREEE (reference sequence). CDR3 sequence (DNA): TGTGCCAGCAGCCGGGACACCTTGGGGACCTCCGAGCAGTACTTC. It is translated as CASSRDTLGTSEQYF.

This clone was counted a single time. This chain links TRBV30 with TRBJ2-1; TRBD1 is a possible D gene (6 bases). Looked up from germline, CDR1 is GTSNPN and CDR2 is SVGIG (reference sequence). Trimming removed 3 bases from V and 6 bases from J, with 12 bases in between. The CDR3 is made up of 13 amino acids. This chain's CDR3 is CAWSSRGGNEQFF. CDR3 nucleotides: TGTGCCTGGAGCAGCAGGGGTGGCAATGAGCAGTTCTTC. Filled out from reference TRBV30 and TRBJ2-1, the complete variable domain reads SQTIHQWPATLVQPVGSPLSLECTVEGTSNPNLYWYRQAAGRGLQLLFYSVGIGQISSEVPQNLSASRPQDRQFILSSKKLLLSDSGFYLCAWSSRGGNEQFFGPGTRLTVL.